This entry concerns a single T cell receptor (beta chain). Its antigen is not known. Amplification of the TCR beta CDR3 was achieved through multiplex PCR with 32 V and 13 J primers. TCRdb passed the multiplex PCR reads through MiXCR, listing each CDR3 protein once. Of more than 3,500 distinct CDR3 sequences listed, 20% to 25% are singletons. The entry originates in a study of immune heterogeneity within non-small cell lung tumors. Overall study findings and caveats: Site-unique high-frequency clones occurred alongside identical dominant CDR3 beta clonotypes that recurred across tumor sites within a patient. The repertoire of each individual patient held high-frequency T-cell receptor beta clonotypes that were largely distinct from those of other patients.

Genomic DNA extracted from bulk tumor tissue served as template. A total of 600 ng was used per sample. Biopsies, several per primary tumor and spaced far apart, were collected during surgery. Patients with untreated, newly diagnosed non-small cell lung cancer underwent curative surgery. Donors comprised newly diagnosed non-small cell lung cancer patients undergoing surgery with curative intent. V shed 3 bases and J 6 bases; nucleotides not matched to a gene: 8. Germline CDR1 reads SQVTM; CDR2 reads ANQGSEA. The CDR3 runs 14 residues. The sequenced material came from lung tumor tissue. The rearrangement links TRBV29-1 to TRBJ2-3, with 8 bases matching TRBD2. The TCR sequence derives from a man aged 70-80 years with non-small cell lung cancer. The CDR3 DNA sequence: TGCAGCGTTGAGGAGAGCGGGAGAACGGATACGCAGTATTTT. It codes for CSVEESGRTDTQYF.